This TCR beta chain was recovered during a study of human thymus T cells. Study-level points and caveats: Gene usage (both V and J) appeared biased in thymic and blood repertoires.

Only four of the eight donors provided a roughly 0.45-1 mL blood sample. The protocol was immunoSEQ multiplex PCR, while the TCRdb copy is restricted to in-frame clones and leaves out a portion. Among some 57,000 clones listed, over 85% were seen once. Concerning this clone itself: Its antigen remains unknown.

The CDR3 is 15 amino acids. Unmatched junction bases numbered 5, after V lost 5 bases and J lost 8 bases. The germline V gene has CDR1 MNHEY and CDR2 SMNVEV (reference sequence). The TCR originated in a boy under three years old with a congenital heart defect but otherwise immunologically healthy. The chain joins TRBV27 to TRBJ2-2; 13 bases match TRBD2. Input material: blood. The CDR3 bases are TGTGCCAGCAGTCCAGGACTAGCGGGAGTGGGGGAGCTGTTTTTT. It translates to CASSPGLAGVGELFF.